This entry lists 27 T cell receptor beta chains sequenced from one sample in a study of cytomegalovirus exposure and HLA in healthy donors. Assay: immunoSEQ multiplex PCR; the TCRdb copy retains only in-frame clones and omits some. The table has approximately 160,000 clones, 70% to 90% seen once. The sequencing sample was made of PBMCs. Source of these receptors: a man aged 25 to 40 in good health and CMV-seropositive.

The chain recombines TRBV5-1 with TRBJ1-1, with D tentatively TRBD1 (6 bases). CDR3 length equals 20 residues. Germline V CDR1 and CDR2: SGHRS, YFSETQ. V was pared by 6 bases and J by 4 bases, with 34 bases between. CDR3 DNA: TGCGCCAGCAACGATAATACAGGGAGAGGGACGCTGCGGTCCGGCACTGAAGCTTTCTTT. Translating it yields CASNDNTGRGTLRSGTEAFF.

CDR3 region: CASRAGGQETQYF. In DNA, the CDR3 is TGTGCCAGCAGGGCGGGGGGGCAAGAGACCCAGTACTTC. This sequence joins TRBV2 and TRBJ2-5, with 9 bases matching TRBD2. The CDR3 contains 13 residues. Germline CDR1 SNHLY, CDR2 FYNNEI. Unmatched junction bases numbered 1, after V lost 6 bases and J lost 2 bases.

The count of this clone is one. The chain couples TRBV6-6 to TRBJ2-3; D is unresolved. The CDR3 has 15 residues. V was shortened by 0 bases and J by 2 bases, with 9 bases between the two germline ends. Germline V CDR1 and CDR2: MNHNY, SVGAGI (reference sequence). CDR3 sequence: CASSYSRHPTDTQYF. The CDR3 DNA reads as TGTGCCAGCAGTTACTCGAGACACCCCACAGATACGCAGTATTTT.

This clone occurred a few times. This chain uses TRBV27 with TRBJ1-6, with D possibly being TRBD1 (5 bases). Germline V gene data show CDR1 as MNHEY and CDR2 as SMNVEV (reference sequence). CDR3 size: 14 residues. V lost 2 bases, J lost 10 bases, and 12 bases lay in between. For the CDR3, the DNA is TGTGCCAGCAGTTTAACAGGTGTGAGGTCACCCCTCCACTTT. Protein sequence: CASSLTGVRSPLHF.

V and J are TRBV28 and TRBJ2-7; 8 bases are a match to TRBD1. The CDR3 is 14 amino acids. Germline assignment: CDR1 MDHEN and CDR2 SYDVKM. Losses at the gene ends were 4 bases for V and 3 bases for J; bases not matched to a gene: 5. This CDR3 reads CASSSGQASYEQYF. The DNA for the CDR3 is TGTGCCAGCAGTTCGGGACAGGCGAGCTACGAGCAGTACTTC.

On this clone: At one of its ends the junction is not consistent with the germline gene, which may arise from a read error. This chain links TRBV4-3 with TRBJ1-2; 7 bases map to TRBD1. This CDR3 region has 16 residues. From germline, CDR1 is LGHNA and CDR2 YSLEER. CDR3 loop: CASSVGATGANYGYTF. CDR3 DNA sequence: TGCGCCAGCAGCGTAGGGGCCACAGGGGCTAATTATGGCTACACCTTC.

The rearrangement joins TRBV5-1 to TRBJ1-6; D perhaps matches TRBD1 (6 bases). The CDR3 loop spans 17 amino acids. Germline V gene data show CDR1 as SGHRS and CDR2 as YFSETQ. Trimming took off 3 bases at V and 0 bases at J, with 13 bases between the two ends. CDR3 in amino acids: CASSWGGRSSYNSPLHF. In nucleotides, the CDR3 is TGCGCCAGCAGCTGGGGGGGCCGTTCCTCCTATAATTCACCCCTCCACTTT.

The chain recombines TRBV6-5 with TRBJ2-3; 12 positions agree with TRBD2. V shed 4 bases and J 4 bases; nucleotides not matched to a gene: 6. CDR3 length: 16 residues. Germline CDR1 MNHEY, CDR2 SVGAGI. In DNA form, the CDR3 reads TGTGCCAGCAGTTCTACTAGCGGGGGGCCACCAGATACGCAGTATTTT. Translating gives CASSSTSGGPPDTQYF.

The genes are TRBV1 and TRBJ1-4. TRBV1 is annotated as a pseudogene. The CDR3 has 16 residues. For the CDR3, the DNA is TGCACCAGCAGCCGTAGCGAGGGTGCAACTAATGAAAAACTGTTTTTT. Encoded protein: CTSSRSEGATNEKLFF.

V and J are TRBV10-2 and TRBJ1-6, with D perhaps TRBD1 (6 bases). CDR3 size: 17 residues. CDR1 is WSHSY and CDR2 is SAAADI in the germline V gene. The V and J ends lost 2 bases and 7 bases respectively, with 18 bases between them. The CDR3 coding sequence is TGCGCCAGCAGTGAGCGGGGCAGGGGAAGTCCCAATTCACCCCTCCACTTT. Translated, it gives CASSERGRGSPNSPLHF.

CDR3 sequence (DNA): TGTGCCTCCCCCTCTAGGCGGGGGGCAGGGTATGAGCAGTTCTTC. This codes for CASPSRRGAGYEQFF. V is TRBV30 and J is TRBJ2-1, with 8 bases matching TRBD2. The length of the CDR3 is 15 residues. The germline CDR1 and CDR2 sequences are GTSNPN and SVGIG (reference sequence). The junction had 16 bases not matched to a gene; V was cut back by 7 bases and J by 8 bases.

V and J are TRBV5-1 and TRBJ2-1; TRBD2 matches 9 bases. CDR3 length: 16 amino acids. The V and J ends lost 4 bases and 0 bases, in that order; junction bases with no gene match: 5. Germline CDR1 is SGHRS and CDR2 is YFSETQ. This chain's CDR3 is CASSPLAGSSYNEQFF. The CDR3 DNA reads as TGCGCCAGCAGCCCCCTAGCGGGGAGCTCCTACAATGAGCAGTTCTTC.

The chain uses TRBV29-1 and TRBJ1-2; the match to TRBD1 covers 11 bases. CDR1 and CDR2 from the germline V gene are SQVTM and ANQGSEA. Trimming removed 4 bases from V and 6 bases from J; junction bases left unmatched: 7. The CDR3 is 14 amino acids. In DNA, the CDR3 is TGCAGCGTTGGCAGGACAGGGGGCGCTGATGGCTACACCTTC. This codes for CSVGRTGGADGYTF.

The CDR3, as DNA: TGCGCCAGCAGCCCAACATCGAATACGCAGTATTTT. Protein: CASSPTSNTQYF. J is TRBJ2-3 and V is TRBV5-1; D unresolved. Trimming took off 4 bases at V and 7 bases at J, with 10 bases between the two ends. The germline CDR1 and CDR2 sequences are SGHRS and YFSETQ. CDR3 length: 12 amino acids. Variable domain in full (rest from reference TRBV5-1 and TRBJ2-3): KAGVTQTPRYLIKTRGQQVTLSCSPISGHRSVSWYQQTPGQGLQFLFEYFSETQRNKGNFPGRFSGRQFSNSRSEMNVSTLELGDSALYLCASSPTSNTQYFGPGTRLTVL.

This rearrangement joins TRBV11-2 to TRBJ2-3; no definite D call. The V gene's germline CDR1 is SGHAT and CDR2 FQNNGV. The germline V and J ends were trimmed by 8 bases and 7 bases, with 7 bases remaining between them. CDR3 size: 10 residues. CDR3 sequence (DNA): TGTGCCAGCTCGGTCCATACGCAGTATTTT. This translates into CASSVHTQYF.

J is TRBJ2-5 and V is TRBV5-1; a possible D gene is TRBD1 (6 bases). This CDR3 has 17 amino acids. Germline values: CDR1 SGHRS, CDR2 YFSETQ. Trimming cost V 6 bases and J 4 bases, with 25 bases left between them. The CDR3 DNA reads as TGCGCCAGCAAGGAATTCTGGAGGCAGGGGTCGGGAGAGACCCAGTACTTC. Translating it yields CASKEFWRQGSGETQYF. The full variable domain, with the rest looked up from reference TRBV5-1 and TRBJ2-5, is KAGVTQTPRYLIKTRGQQVTLSCSPISGHRSVSWYQQTPGQGLQFLFEYFSETQRNKGNFPGRFSGRQFSNSRSEMNVSTLELGDSALYLCASKEFWRQGSGETQYFGPGTRLLVL.

The CDR3 DNA follows: TGTGCCAGCAGCTATGGGGGGGTGTACAATGAGCAGTTCTTC. It translates to CASSYGGVYNEQFF. J is TRBJ2-1 and V is TRBV7-3, with 7 nucleotides matching TRBD2. The CDR3 runs to 14 residues. The V and J ends lost 4 bases and 4 bases, in that order; junction bases with no gene match: 4. In germline, CDR1 is SGHTA, CDR2 FQGTGA.

J is TRBJ2-7 and V is TRBV9; tentative D call: TRBD2 (6 bases). CDR1 and CDR2 (germline): SGDLS, YYNGEE. V was pared by 4 bases and J by 3 bases, with 17 bases between. The CDR3 is 15 residues long. CDR3 residues: CASSTRDSLYYEQYF. DNA of the CDR3: TGTGCCAGCAGCACCCGGGACTCCTTGTACTACGAGCAGTACTTC.

V is TRBV29-1 and J is TRBJ1-1; a weak D match, TRBD1 (6 bases). Germline CDR1 SQVTM, CDR2 ANQGSEA. V was pared by 8 bases and J by 12 bases, with 19 bases between. The CDR3 loop spans 11 amino acids. The CDR3 sequence is CSIGRTGSTFF. CDR3 nucleotide sequence: TGCAGCATAGGACGAACAGGGTCCACTTTCTTT.

The chain recombines TRBV21-1 with TRBJ1-2. TRBV21-1 is marked as a pseudogene. The CDR3 contains 15 residues. The CDR3 protein is CASSKSRQGRGGYTF. The CDR3 DNA follows: TGTGCCAGCAGCAAAAGCCGGCAGGGGAGGGGTGGCTACACCTTC.

The chain has TRBV27 and TRBJ1-1; the D gene is possibly TRBD1 (5 bases). CDR3 length: 14 amino acids. Germline V gene lookup returns CDR1 MNHEY and CDR2 SMNVEV (reference sequence). V was cut by 0 bases and J by 5 bases, with 10 bases left in between. The CDR3 is CASSLSGPRTEAFF. In DNA form, the CDR3 reads TGTGCCAGCAGTTTATCGGGGCCCCGGACTGAAGCTTTCTTT.

The J gene is TRBJ1-3, the V gene TRBV4-3; D is unresolved. CDR3 length: 16 amino acids. The ends were cut back, 0 bases at V and 0 bases at J, with 9 bases in the middle. In germline, CDR1 is LGHNA, CDR2 YSLEER. The CDR3 DNA reads as TGCGCCAGCAGCCAAGAGACGGGAGGCTCTGGAAACACCATATATTTT. Translated: CASSQETGGSGNTIYF.

The genes are TRBV5-1 and TRBJ2-5; maybe TRBD2 (6 bases). CDR1 and CDR2 from the germline V gene are SGHRS and YFSETQ. This CDR3 is built from 14 residues. V was cut by 4 bases and J by 5 bases, with 15 bases left in between. The DNA for the CDR3 is TGCGCCAGCAGCCCGGGGGACCGCAGCGAGACCCAGTACTTC. As protein: CASSPGDRSETQYF.

Here the CDR3 reads CASSVRQLPPDYGYTF. The CDR3 DNA is TGTGCCAGCAGCGTCCGACAGTTACCTCCCGACTATGGCTACACCTTC. The chain combines TRBV9 with TRBJ1-2, with D possibly matching TRBD1 (5 bases). V shed 2 bases and J shed 3 bases, with 17 bases lying between them. The germline V gene has CDR1 SGDLS and CDR2 YYNGEE. The CDR3 is 16 amino acids. The full variable domain, with the rest looked up from reference TRBV9 and TRBJ1-2, is DSGVTQTPKHLITATGQRVTLRCSPRSGDLSVYWYQQSLDQGLQFLIQYYNGEERAKGNILERFSAQQFPDLHSELNLSSLELGDSALYFCASSVRQLPPDYGYTFGSGTRLTVV.

This clone was observed a handful of times. The chain uses TRBV5-6 and TRBJ2-6; no reliable D call. In germline, CDR1 is SGHDT, CDR2 YYEEEE. Trimming left V 3 bases short and J 0 bases short, with 7 bases between. The CDR3 is made up of 15 amino acids. In DNA form, the CDR3 reads TGTGCCAGCAGCTCCAGTCCCTCTGGGGCCAACGTCCTGACTTTC. Its protein product is CASSSSPSGANVLTF. Combining the CDR3 with reference TRBV5-6 and TRBJ2-6 gives the whole variable domain DAGVTQSPTHLIKTRGQQVTLRCSPKSGHDTVSWYQQALGQGPQFIFQYYEEEERQRGNFPDRFSGHQFPNYSSELNVNALLLGDSALYLCASSSSPSGANVLTFGAGSRLTVL.

This clone has a handful of counts. The CDR3 region is CASSSTGRARGYTF. The CDR3 DNA reads as TGTGCCAGCAGTTCGACAGGTCGGGCTAGAGGCTACACCTTC. The chain links TRBV28 to TRBJ1-2, with a possible D match to TRBD1 (6 bases). Deletions cut 4 bases from V and 8 bases from J, with 17 bases between. The CDR3 runs to 14 residues. Germline assignment: CDR1 MDHEN and CDR2 SYDVKM.

The chain joins TRBV10-3 to TRBJ2-5; possibly TRBD2 for D (7 bases). CDR1 is ENHRY and CDR2 is SYGVKD in the germline V gene. The CDR3 loop spans 13 amino acids. The ends were cut back, 8 bases at V and 5 bases at J, with 15 bases in the middle. The CDR3 DNA reads TGTGCCATCGGGGGGGCCGGAATGGAGACCCAGTACTTC. Protein sequence: CAIGGAGMETQYF.